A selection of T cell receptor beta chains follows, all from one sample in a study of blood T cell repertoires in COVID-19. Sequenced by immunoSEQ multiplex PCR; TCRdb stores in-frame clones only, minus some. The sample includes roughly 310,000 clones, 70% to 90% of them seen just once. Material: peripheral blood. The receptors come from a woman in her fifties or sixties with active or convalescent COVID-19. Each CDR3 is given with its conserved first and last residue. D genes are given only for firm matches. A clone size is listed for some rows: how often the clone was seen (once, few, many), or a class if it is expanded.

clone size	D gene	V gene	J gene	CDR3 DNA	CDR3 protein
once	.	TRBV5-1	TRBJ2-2	TGCGCCAGCAGCTTGACTTGGCAGGGAGGCACCGGGGAGCTGTTTTTT	CASSLTWQGGTGELFF
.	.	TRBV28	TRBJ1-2	TGTGCCAGCAGTTTTCCGACAGGCGCCACGGAGAGCTACACCTTC	CASSFPTGATESYTF
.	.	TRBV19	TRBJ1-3	TGTGCCAGCGAAAAGACCGGACTTAACTCTGGAAACACCATATATTTT	CASEKTGLNSGNTIYF
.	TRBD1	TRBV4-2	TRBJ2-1	TGTGCCAGCAGCCAAGAGGGGACAGGGAGTTACAATGAGCAGTTCTTC	CASSQEGTGSYNEQFF
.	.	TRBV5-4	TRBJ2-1	TGTGCCAGCAGCTTGGGGCAGCTAGGCAACAATGAGCAGTTCTTC	CASSLGQLGNNEQFF
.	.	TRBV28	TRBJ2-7	TGTGCCAGCAGTCGTACAGGGCTCCACGAGCAGTACTTC	CASSRTGLHEQYF
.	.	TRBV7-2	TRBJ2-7	TGTGCCAGCAGCTTTAGCGCCGTAGAGGGTGAGCAGTACTTC	CASSFSAVEGEQYF
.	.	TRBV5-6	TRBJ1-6	TGTGCCAGCAGCTTGGGACCAGGCGCTAATTCACCCCTCCACTTT	CASSLGPGANSPLHF
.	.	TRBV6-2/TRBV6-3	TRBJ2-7	TGTGCCAGCAGTTACCTCTACGAGCAGTACTTC	CASSYLYEQYF
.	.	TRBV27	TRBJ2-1	TGTGCCAGCAGTTTAGACGGGAGCTCCTACAATGAGCAGTTCTTC	CASSLDGSSYNEQFF
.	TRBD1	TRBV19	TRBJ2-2	TGTGCCAGTAGTGCGACAGGGGAAGGGAGGACCGGGGAGCTGTTTTTT	CASSATGEGRTGELFF
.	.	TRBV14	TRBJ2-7	TGTGCCAGCAGCCAAGCTCACGGGCAGGCGGGCGAGCAGTACTTC	CASSQAHGQAGEQYF
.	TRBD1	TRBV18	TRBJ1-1	TGTGCCAGCTCAGTACGACAGGGGGTGACTATTGAAGCTTTCTTT	CASSVRQGVTIEAFF